Following are 7 T cell receptor beta chains from one sample sequenced in a study of B cell selection in AIRE deficiency. The regulatory T cell sort gate was CD4+CD25hiCD127low/negative. Clones were read by immunoSEQ multiplex PCR, and TCRdb kept only the in-frame ones, dropping some. The data contain 20,000 to 30,000 clones, 92% of them singletons. The specimen was CD4+CD25+ Tregs sorted from PBMCs. All receptors come from a human donor in good health.

V usage is TRBV4-3 and J usage is TRBJ1-1, with D perhaps TRBD1 (6 bases). The germline gives CDR1 LGHNA, CDR2 YSLEER. Trimming shortened V by 0 bases and J by 4 bases, and 9 bases separated the two germline ends. The CDR3 has 14 residues. The CDR3 coding sequence is TGCGCCAGCAGCCAAGACCACAGGGCCACTGAAGCTTTCTTT. It specifies CASSQDHRATEAFF.

The chain has TRBV29-1 and TRBJ1-2; the match to TRBD1 covers 7 bases. CDR3 length equals 11 residues. Per the germline V gene, CDR1 is SQVTM and CDR2 is ANQGSEA. Trimming at V came to 6 bases and at J to 6 bases, leaving 4 bases not matched to a gene. The CDR3 DNA is TGCAGCGTGACAGGGCAGGATGGCTACACCTTC. The encoded protein is CSVTGQDGYTF.

V is TRBV27 and J is TRBJ2-1; no firm D call. Germline loops: CDR1 MNHEY, CDR2 SMNVEV (reference sequence). The V end lost 4 bases, the J end lost 7 bases, and 8 bases lay between the germline ends. This CDR3 has 12 residues. The CDR3 DNA is TGTGCCAGCAGTTCCTGGCGGAATGAGCAGTTCTTC. Protein product: CASSSWRNEQFF.

This chain connects TRBV10-3 to TRBJ2-2; 7 positions agree with TRBD1. Per germline, CDR1 ENHRY and CDR2 SYGVKD. The CDR3 is made up of 13 amino acids. The V gene end was trimmed by 8 bases and the J gene end by 1 base; junction bases not matched to a gene: 1. CDR3 nucleotide sequence: TGTGCCATCCGGACAGGGAACACCGGGGAGCTGTTTTTT. Its protein product is CAIRTGNTGELFF.

This clone has just one count. The gene calls are TRBV6-1 and TRBJ2-5; D is perhaps TRBD1 (6 bases). The CDR3 is 13 residues long. Germline V gene lookup returns CDR1 MNHNS and CDR2 SASEGT. V was clipped by 7 bases and J by 1 base, with 10 bases between them. The chain's CDR3 is CASNGQFQETQYF. Here the CDR3 DNA reads TGTGCCAGCAATGGACAGTTCCAAGAGACCCAGTACTTC.

The chain couples TRBV15 to TRBJ1-5, with 8 bases lining up with TRBD1. V was clipped by 1 base and J by 4 bases; unmatched bases: 3. The CDR3 is 15 residues long. Germline V CDR1 and CDR2: LNHNV, YYDKDF (reference sequence). The CDR3 DNA sequence: TGTGCCACCAGCAGAGCGACAGGGGCTAATCAGCCCCAGCATTTT. It is translated as CATSRATGANQPQHF.

The rearrangement joins TRBV6-5 to TRBJ1-2; the D is unclear. Trimming pared 2 bases from V and 10 bases from J, leaving 17 bases between. The CDR3 sequence is 14 residues long. From germline, CDR1 is MNHEY and CDR2 SVGAGI. CDR3 sequence reads: CASSYAGPSQFYTF. For the CDR3, the DNA is TGTGCCAGCAGTTACGCCGGGCCCTCCCAATTCTACACCTTC.